The sequence of this T cell receptor beta chain was determined in a study of CD8 T cells in Susac syndrome. FACS enriched CD8+ TEMRA cells, while bulk CD8+ and CD4+ were negatively isolated. Germline V gene lookup returns CDR1 LGHNT and CDR2 FRNRAP. This CDR3 has 16 amino acids. V was shortened by 1 base and J by 1 base, with 11 bases between the two germline ends. This clonotype showed up just once. Random hexamers served to reverse transcribe about 0.45 to 1 ug RNA. An immunoSEQ multiplex PCR amplified TCR beta CDR3 over 54 Vbeta and 13 Jbeta. TCRdb analysed the immunoSEQ multiplex PCR reads with MiXCR anew, one entry per CDR3 protein. The profile covers about 130,000 distinct CDR3 sequences, with just under 95% appearing a single time and approximately 0.18% taken by the ten largest.

The sequence came from a human donor with Susac syndrome. The V gene is TRBV12-5, the J gene TRBJ1-5; D gene ambiguous. The sequenced sample was CD8+ T cells from PBMCs. The CDR3 DNA follows: TGTGCTAGTGGTTTGGGTGGGGATGAGAGCAATCAGCCCCAGCATTTT. It is translated as CASGLGGDESNQPQHF. The full variable domain, completed using reference TRBV12-5 and TRBJ1-5, is DARVTQTPRHKVTEMGQEVTMRCQPILGHNTVFWYRQTMMQGLELLAYFRNRAPLDDSGMPKDRFSAEMPDATLATLKIQPSEPRDSAVYFCASGLGGDESNQPQHFGDGTRLSIL.